Below are 12 T cell receptor beta chains sequenced from a single sample in a study of post-analysis software for immune sequencing data. Study-level results: The five TRBV segments detected at higher frequency in patients than in controls included TRBV5-6, TRBV5-1 and TRBV20-1.

The library was made from cDNA and included unique molecular identifiers. In TCRdb, the PCR reads were re-called with MiXCR into one record per CDR3 protein. In the table there are under 900,000 distinct CDR3 sequences, about 53% of which are singletons. Antigens for these TCRs are unknown. The sequencing sample was made of blood. Source of these receptors: a girl between 5 and 17 years old with multiple sclerosis.

The chain combines TRBV14 with TRBJ2-1; 11 bases align to TRBD2. The tail of the sequence fits TRBJ2-7 better, so the J call may be wrong. CDR3 size: 21 residues. CDR1 and CDR2 (germline): SGHDN, FVKESK. The CDR3 nucleotides read TGTGCCAGCAGCCAAGATCTAGCGGGAGGACTCGGCATGACCTGGTCCTACGAGCAGTACTTC. Encoded protein: CASSQDLAGGLGMTWSYEQYF.

This clonotype was seen only once. This chain links TRBV5-1 with TRBJ2-7; D not certain. Germline V gene sequence: CDR1 SGHRS, CDR2 YFSETQ. The CDR3 runs 14 residues. V was pared by 4 bases and J by 0 bases, with 11 bases between. This CDR3 reads CASSASGISYEQYF. CDR3 nucleotide sequence: TGCGCCAGCAGCGCCTCCGGAATCTCCTACGAGCAGTACTTC.

There are a few counts of this clonotype. This chain joins TRBV12-3 or TRBV12-4 and TRBJ1-2, with D perhaps TRBD1 (5 bases). Deletions cut 5 bases from V and 10 bases from J, with 20 bases between. The CDR3 covers 14 residues. The chain's CDR3 is CASSPFGAAVDYTF. The CDR3 DNA follows: TGTGCCAGCAGTCCCTTCGGGGCCGCGGTAGACTACACCTTC.

This clonotype was seen only a few times. This chain links TRBV7-3 with TRBJ2-7, with a tentative D call TRBD2 (6 bases). This CDR3 contains 15 residues. Germline CDR1 and CDR2: SGHTA and FQGTGA. Trimming left V 7 bases short and J 3 bases short, with 19 bases between. CDR3 nucleotides: TGTGCCAGCACCTCGGAGGAGGGGCCACTCTACGAGCAGTACTTC. This gives the protein CASTSEEGPLYEQYF. The full variable domain, with the rest looked up from reference TRBV7-3 and TRBJ2-7, is GAGVSQTPSNKVTEKGKYVELRCDPISGHTALYWYRQSLGQGPEFLIYFQGTGAADDSGLPNDRFFAVRPEGSVSTLKIQRTERGDSAVYLCASTSEEGPLYEQYFGPGTRLTVT.

The chain recombines TRBV11-2 with TRBJ1-1; 9 bases agree with TRBD1. The ends lost 1 base at V and 1 base at J; junction bases unmatched: 4. Germline assignment: CDR1 SGHAT and CDR2 FQNNGV. The CDR3 length is 16 residues. DNA for the CDR3: TGTGCCAGCAGCTTAGCTAGGGGACAGGGGAACACTGAAGCTTTCTTT. It is translated as CASSLARGQGNTEAFF.

The chain has TRBV6-1 and TRBJ2-7; no firm D call. The CDR3 extends over 11 amino acids. Germline V lookup: CDR1 MNHNS, CDR2 SASEGT. V lost 4 bases and J lost 4, with 5 bases in between. This chain's CDR3 is CASSAQYEQYF. The CDR3 coding sequence is TGTGCCAGCAGTGCTCAGTACGAGCAGTACTTC.

This chain links TRBV29-1 with TRBJ2-1; D remains ambiguous. Germline assignment: CDR1 SQVTM and CDR2 ANQGSEA. The CDR3 extends over 10 amino acids. Trimming took off 5 bases at V and 4 bases at J, with 3 bases between the two ends. In DNA form, the CDR3 reads TGCAGCGTTACGTACAATGAGCAGTTCTTC. Amino acids: CSVTYNEQFF.

V gene TRBV20-1 combines with J gene TRBJ2-7, with D possibly TRBD2 on 5 matching bases. The CDR3 totals 12 residues. The V end lost 6 bases, the J end lost 0 bases, and 9 bases lay between the germline ends. Germline V gene sequence: CDR1 DFQATT, CDR2 SNEGSKA (reference sequence). CDR3 coding DNA: TGCAGTGCAGCGGCACCCTCCTACGAGCAGTACTTC. Protein: CSAAAPSYEQYF.

The rearrangement links TRBV2 to TRBJ2-1; the D is unclear. Germline CDR1 SNHLY, CDR2 FYNNEI. This CDR3 is 12 amino acids long. V was trimmed by 6 bases and J by 6 bases, leaving 9 bases between them. The CDR3 here is CASRPESNEQFF. Here the CDR3 DNA reads TGTGCCAGCAGACCCGAGAGCAATGAGCAGTTCTTC.

This chain connects TRBV5-5 to TRBJ2-2; 10 bases are shared with TRBD1. The ends lost 4 bases at V and 5 bases at J; junction bases unmatched: 8. Looked up from germline, CDR1 is SGHKS and CDR2 is YYEKEE (reference sequence). This CDR3 spans 16 amino acids. The DNA for the CDR3 is TGTGCCAGCAGCGATTTGCCGGGACAGGGGACCGGGGAGCTGTTTTTT. This encodes CASSDLPGQGTGELFF.

The chain recombines TRBV20-1 with TRBJ2-1; 9 nucleotides match TRBD2. In germline, CDR1 is DFQATT, CDR2 SNEGSKA (reference sequence). The CDR3 runs 14 residues. V trimming: 6 bases; J trimming: 5 bases; junction bases outside the gene matches: 8. The CDR3 coding sequence is TGCAGTGCCTATAGCGGGAGTAGCCACAATGAGCAGTTCTTC. It encodes CSAYSGSSHNEQFF.

The chain has TRBV13 and TRBJ2-7, with D perhaps matching TRBD1 (5 bases). The germline V gene has CDR1 PRHDT and CDR2 FYEKMQ (reference sequence). With 9 bases removed from V and 5 bases from J, the gap between germline ends came to 14 bases. The CDR3 runs to 12 residues. The chain's CDR3 is CASIQGPNEQYF. CDR3 DNA sequence: TGTGCCAGTATTCAGGGCCCCAACGAGCAGTACTTC.